This T cell receptor (beta chain) stems from a study of Ad26.COV2.S vaccination and SARS-CoV-2 variants. The overall study: Trial arm assignment for the donor was COV1001 Ad26.COV2.S. Recipients of Ad26.COV2.S got it intramuscularly, once or twice 56 days apart.

TCRdb's copy holds only in-frame clones and misses some; the assay was immunoSEQ multiplex PCR. Of hundreds of thousands of clones listed, 90% are singletons. The V gene end was trimmed by 6 bases and the J gene end by 3 bases; junction bases not matched to a gene: 8. Germline V gives CDR1 MNHEY, CDR2 SVGAGI. This CDR3 contains 15 residues. To note about this clone: Antigen unknown.

The sample's treatment: over 15 received Ad26.COV2.S at low or high dose, single or two shots; several received placebo; per-sample allocation not given. Repertoires come from day 63 after the first vaccine or placebo injection. Points from the study as a whole: Substantial response breadth was reportedly seen for spike-specific CD8+ and CD4+ T cells after vaccination. Vaccine and placebo recipients had comparable breadth of non-spike TCRs.

This TCR derives from a person aged 18-65 years who received the Ad26.COV2.S COVID-19 vaccine or a placebo. The V gene is TRBV6-5, the J gene TRBJ1-2; 9 nucleotides line up with TRBD1. Sequenced material: peripheral blood, taken in a trial of Ad26.COV2.S vaccine versus placebo. The CDR3 DNA is TGTGCCAGCAGAAAAACGGGACAGGGTTACTATGGCTACACCTTC. Amino acid sequence: CASRKTGQGYYGYTF.